This TCR beta chain was recovered during a study of synovial regulatory T cells in juvenile arthritis. Study information: Roughly 6 patients were on methotrexate and a few were untreated. Study-wide results and limits: Synovial Treg CDR3 sequences overlapped more with iaTregs than other circulating Tregs. TCR diversity was lower in inflammation-associated blood Treg cells than in other blood Treg cells.

A remark on this clone: The target antigen is unknown.

Donors were approximately eleven juvenile idiopathic arthritis patients with active disease, 3 polyarticular and 8 oligoarticular. Profiling relied on immunoSEQ multiplex PCR, and the TCRdb table lists in-frame clones only, not all of them. This table lists 7,500 to 10,000 clones. The V gene's germline CDR1 is KGHSH and CDR2 LQKENI. The CDR3 extends over 16 amino acids. The DNA sequence is not available. The TCR originated in a donor aged 2-30 years with juvenile idiopathic arthritis. Sequenced material: Treg cells from blood. Subset in this sample: remaining (HLA-DR-negative) circulating blood Treg cells. The chain uses TRBV18 and TRBJ2-7; TCRdb's D call, TRBD2, is unchecked because there is no DNA. The CDR3 protein is CASSPPGRGGAYEQYF.